This T cell receptor beta chain was documented in a study of blood T cell repertoires in COVID-19. Study context: PBMCs, B-cell-depleted T cells, or T cells were the source of the cDNA or gDNA that made up the material.

CDR3 size: 18 residues. The ends lost 2 bases at V and 9 bases at J; junction bases unmatched: 17. The germline V gene encodes CDR1 MDHEN and CDR2 SYDVKM. Authors' analysis steps: Reference gene primer amplification gave estimated nucleated cell counts. TCRdb's copy holds only in-frame clones and misses some; the assay was immunoSEQ multiplex PCR. For V, J and clone size, that table is used; D and trimming come from the DNA. Here the sample spans over 75,000 clones, 75% to 85% being singletons. The chain recombines TRBV28 with TRBJ2-1; 9 bases are shared with TRBD2. The material sequenced was peripheral blood. The TCR sequence derives from an older woman with acute or convalescent COVID-19. As DNA, the CDR3 is TGTGCCAGCAGTTTAGAAAGTAGACTAGCGGCCGTTTTTGGTGAGCAGTTCTTC. As protein: CASSLESRLAAVFGEQFF.